The rows below give T cell receptor beta chains drawn from one sample of a study of shared clonotypes between healthy human individuals. Only in-frame clones appear in the TCRdb table, and some are missing; sequencing was by immunoSEQ multiplex PCR. The profile covers some 1,100,000 clones, with roughly 74% appearing a single time and 0.5% to 0.6% taken by the ten largest. Sequencing was performed on memory CD4+ T cells from PBMCs. The receptors stem from a man aged 18 to 29 in good health. Some clones in this sample may be carry-over from other donors' samples. Each CDR3 is given with its conserved first and last residue. D genes are given only for firm matches. Clone size, where shown, is once, few, many, or a class for clones that have expanded.

j_call v_call clone_size d_call cdr3_aa cdr3_nt
TRBJ2-1 TRBV10-3 . TRBD2 CAIRTPSGNNEQFF TGTGCCATCCGGACCCCTAGCGGGAACAATGAGCAGTTCTTC
TRBJ1-2 TRBV6-1 once . CASSEGYSYGYTF TGTGCCAGCAGTGAAGGGTATAGCTATGGCTACACCTTC
TRBJ2-4 TRBV7-2 . . CASSQDRGGVGNIQYF TGTGCCAGCAGCCAGGACAGAGGAGGAGTCGGAAACATTCAGTACTTC
TRBJ2-1 TRBV9 . TRBD1 CASSGGQGRYNEQFF TGTGCCAGCAGCGGGGGACAGGGTCGCTACAATGAGCAGTTCTTC
TRBJ2-5 TRBV5-1 . TRBD2 CASSFGIAGPQETQYF TGCGCCAGCAGCTTTGGAATAGCGGGACCCCAAGAGACCCAGTACTTC
TRBJ2-7 TRBV5-1 . TRBD1 CASSLESGTGRTSIYEQYF TGCGCCAGCAGCTTGGAATCCGGGACAGGGAGAACCTCCATCTACGAGCAGTACTTC
TRBJ1-4 TRBV10-3 . . CAIQQGRGEKLFF TGTGCCATACAGCAGGGAAGGGGCGAAAAACTGTTTTTT
TRBJ1-2 TRBV7-9 . . CASSLLGTHGYTF TGTGCCAGCAGCTTACTCGGGACCCATGGCTACACCTTC
TRBJ1-2 TRBV19 . . CASSMDSYKGGYTF TGTGCCAGTAGTATGGACTCCTATAAGGGCGGCTACACCTTC
TRBJ1-1 TRBV7-9 many . CASSLPGGSTEAFF TGTGCCAGCAGCCTCCCCGGGGGGTCCACTGAAGCTTTCTTT
TRBJ2-2 TRBV7-3 . . CASSAGLNTGELFF TGTGCCAGCAGCGCCGGACTAAACACCGGGGAGCTGTTTTTT
TRBJ1-6 TRBV5-1 . . CASSMGTSSYNSPLHF TGCGCCAGCAGCATGGGAACGAGCTCCTATAATTCACCCCTCCACTTT
TRBJ2-1 TRBV9 few TRBD1 CASSTTGTAYNEQFF TGTGCCAGCAGCACTACCGGGACAGCTTACAATGAGCAGTTCTTC
TRBJ2-2 TRBV15 . . CATSNRPGELFF TGTGCCACCAGCAATCGCCCCGGGGAGCTGTTTTTT
TRBJ1-2 TRBV5-4 . . CASSPGGGPLEGYTF TGTGCCAGCAGCCCGGGGGGGGGCCCCTTGGAGGGCTACACCTTC
TRBJ2-1 TRBV5-1 . . CASSPPASYNEQFF TGCGCCAGCAGCCCCCCTGCTAGCTACAATGAGCAGTTCTTC
TRBJ2-5 TRBV28 . . CASNKQGPRETQYF TGTGCCAGCAATAAACAGGGCCCCCGGGAGACCCAGTACTTC
TRBJ1-1 TRBV9 . . CASSVGRDNTEAFF TGTGCCAGCAGCGTAGGCAGAGATAACACTGAAGCTTTCTTT
TRBJ1-5 TRBV5-4 . TRBD1 CASSQPGTGGQPQHF TGTGCCAGCAGCCAACCAGGGACAGGGGGTCAGCCCCAGCATTTT
TRBJ2-1 TRBV7-3 . TRBD2 CASSSRIGLAGGPRWYNEQFF TGTGCCAGCAGCTCAAGGATCGGGCTAGCGGGAGGGCCGAGGTGGTACAATGAGCAGTTCTTC
TRBJ2-3 TRBV4-2 once . CASSPGYVADTQYF TGTGCCAGCAGTCCCGGGTATGTGGCAGATACGCAGTATTTT
TRBJ1-1 TRBV6-5 . TRBD1 CASSSHRGLSAFF TGTGCCAGCAGTTCTCACAGGGGACTGAGTGCTTTCTTT
TRBJ2-3 TRBV7-3 few TRBD2 CASSLSGRGADTQYF TGTGCCAGCAGCCTTAGCGGGAGAGGGGCAGATACGCAGTATTTT
TRBJ2-4 TRBV20-1 . . CSATNNIQYF TGCAGTGCTACGAATAACATTCAGTACTTC
TRBJ2-2 TRBV11-3 . TRBD1 CASSETGESGELFF TGTGCCAGCAGCGAGACAGGGGAGTCCGGGGAGCTGTTTTTT
TRBJ2-1 TRBV27 . . CASSFRGLPSYNEQFF TGTGCCAGCAGTTTCCGAGGGCTCCCCTCCTACAATGAGCAGTTCTTC
TRBJ1-1 TRBV28 . . CASSRRALEAFF TGTGCCAGCAGCCGACGGGCGCTTGAAGCTTTCTTT
TRBJ2-7 TRBV9 . TRBD2 CASSAEGLAGGEQYF TGTGCCAGCAGCGCGGAGGGACTAGCGGGAGGCGAGCAGTACTTC
TRBJ2-5 TRBV7-2 . . CASSPEEGLGETQYF TGTGCCAGCAGCCCAGAGGAGGGGCTGGGGGAGACCCAGTACTTC
TRBJ2-6 TRBV5-8 few TRBD1 CASSFDRAGANVLTF TGTGCCAGCAGCTTCGACAGGGCTGGGGCCAACGTCCTGACTTTC
TRBJ1-4 TRBV28 . . CASSRRREKLFF TGTGCCAGCAGTAGGCGTCGGGAAAAACTGTTTTTT
TRBJ2-6 TRBV9 . . CASSVSRTYSSGDRSGANVLTF TGTGCCAGCAGCGTATCGCGCACGTATTCTTCCGGGGATCGATCTGGGGCCAACGTCCTGACTTTC
TRBJ2-3 TRBV11-3 . . CASSLGRIDTDTQYF TGTGCCAGCAGCTTAGGGCGCATCGACACAGATACGCAGTATTTT
TRBJ2-3 TRBV7-3 . . CASSFDPPDTQYF TGTGCCAGCAGCTTCGACCCGCCGGATACGCAGTATTTT
TRBJ2-3 TRBV7-9 few . CASSAGTLTDTDTQYF TGTGCCAGCAGCGCCGGGACACTGACCGACACAGATACGCAGTATTTT
TRBJ2-2 TRBV7-3 . . CASSLEGRGTGELFF TGTGCCAGCAGCTTGGAGGGTCGAGGGACCGGGGAGCTGTTTTTT
TRBJ1-2 TRBV9 . . CASSVDNGNYGYTF TGTGCCAGCAGCGTAGACAACGGTAACTATGGCTACACCTTC
TRBJ2-7 TRBV5-4 . . CASSPKVGSYEQYF TGTGCCAGCAGCCCCAAGGTTGGGTCCTACGAGCAGTACTTC
TRBJ1-1 TRBV28 few . CASRRGGMNTEAFF TGTGCCAGCAGAAGGGGCGGCATGAACACTGAAGCTTTCTTT
TRBJ1-1 TRBV28 . TRBD1 CASFPGQGTNTEAFF TGTGCCAGCTTTCCGGGACAGGGGACTAACACTGAAGCTTTCTTT
TRBJ1-1 TRBV9 . . CASSPQPGSNTEAFF TGTGCCAGCAGCCCCCAGCCGGGTTCTAACACTGAAGCTTTCTTT
TRBJ2-3 TRBV11-2 . . CASSLNGGEGDTQYF TGTGCCAGCAGCTTAAATGGGGGAGAAGGAGATACGCAGTATTTT
TRBJ1-1 TRBV19 once . CASSKPPGPEAFF TGTGCCAGTAGTAAGCCCCCGGGTCCTGAAGCTTTCTTT
TRBJ1-3 TRBV7-3 few . CASSPWDKVTIYF TGTGCCAGCAGCCCGTGGGACAAGGTTACCATATATTTT
TRBJ1-1 TRBV6-1 . . CASTSLPLGTEAFF TGTGCCAGCACGAGTCTGCCCCTAGGCACTGAAGCTTTCTTT
TRBJ1-2 TRBV7-8 . . CASSPRGGEDYGYTF TGTGCCAGCAGCCCAAGAGGCGGGGAGGACTATGGCTACACCTTC
TRBJ2-7 TRBV5-4 . TRBD2 CASSLAGLAGVEQYF TGTGCCAGCAGCTTGGCGGGACTAGCGGGCGTCGAGCAGTACTTC
TRBJ2-3 TRBV6-1 few . CASRWAGATDTQYF TGTGCCAGCAGATGGGCAGGGGCCACAGATACGCAGTATTTT
TRBJ2-7 TRBV5-1 . TRBD1 CASSLVGDSSYEQYF TGCGCCAGCAGCTTGGTAGGGGACAGCTCCTACGAGCAGTACTTC
TRBJ2-6 TRBV30 . TRBD2 CAWRSGAGANVLTF TGTGCCTGGAGGAGCGGGGCTGGGGCCAACGTCCTGACTTTC